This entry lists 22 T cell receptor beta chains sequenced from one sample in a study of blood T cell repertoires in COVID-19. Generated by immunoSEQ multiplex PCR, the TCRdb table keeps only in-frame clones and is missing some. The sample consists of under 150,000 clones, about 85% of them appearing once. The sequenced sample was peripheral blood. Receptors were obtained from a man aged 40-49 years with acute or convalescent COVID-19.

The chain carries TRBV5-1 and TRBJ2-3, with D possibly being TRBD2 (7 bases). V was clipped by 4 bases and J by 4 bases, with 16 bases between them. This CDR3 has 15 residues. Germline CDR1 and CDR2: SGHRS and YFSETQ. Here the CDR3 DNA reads TGCGCCAGCAGCCTATTAGGGGGGGCTTCAGATACGCAGTATTTT. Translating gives CASSLLGGASDTQYF.

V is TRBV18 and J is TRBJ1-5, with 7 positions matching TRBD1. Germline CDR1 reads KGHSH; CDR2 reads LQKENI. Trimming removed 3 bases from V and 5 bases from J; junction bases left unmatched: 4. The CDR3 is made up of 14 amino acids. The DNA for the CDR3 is TGTGCCAGCTCACCGGGGGACAGCGATCAGCCCCAGCATTTT. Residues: CASSPGDSDQPQHF.

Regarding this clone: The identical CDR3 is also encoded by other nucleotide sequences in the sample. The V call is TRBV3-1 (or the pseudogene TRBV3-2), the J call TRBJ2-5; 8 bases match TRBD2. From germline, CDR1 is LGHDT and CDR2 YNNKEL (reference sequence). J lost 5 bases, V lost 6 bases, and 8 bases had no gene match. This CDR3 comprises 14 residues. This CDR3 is CASSFGGAGETQYF. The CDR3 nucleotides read TGTGCCAGCAGTTTCGGGGGGGCGGGTGAGACCCAGTACTTC.

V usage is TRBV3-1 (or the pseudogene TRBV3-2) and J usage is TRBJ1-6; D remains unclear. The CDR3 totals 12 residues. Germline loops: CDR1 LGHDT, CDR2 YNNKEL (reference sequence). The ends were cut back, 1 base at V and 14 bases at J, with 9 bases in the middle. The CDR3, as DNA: TGTGCCAGCAGCCAAGGAGACGCGGCCCTCCACTTT. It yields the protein CASSQGDAALHF.

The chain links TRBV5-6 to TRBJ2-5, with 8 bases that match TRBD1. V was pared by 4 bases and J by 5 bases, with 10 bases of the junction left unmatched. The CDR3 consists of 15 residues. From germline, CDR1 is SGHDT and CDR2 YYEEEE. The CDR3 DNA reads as TGTGCCAGCAGCCTCGGGACAGGTCTACCGGAGACCCAGTACTTC. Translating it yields CASSLGTGLPETQYF.

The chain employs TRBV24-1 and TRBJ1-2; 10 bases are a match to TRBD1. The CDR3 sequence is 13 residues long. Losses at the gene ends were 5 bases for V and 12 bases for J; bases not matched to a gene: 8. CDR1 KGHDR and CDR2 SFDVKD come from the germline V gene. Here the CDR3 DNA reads TGTGCCACCAGTGGAAACCAGGGACAGGGGCACACCTTC. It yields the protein CATSGNQGQGHTF.

As DNA, the CDR3 is TGTGCCAGCAGTCAACGGTACGAGCAGTACTTC. It is translated as CASSQRYEQYF. The chain links TRBV12-3 or TRBV12-4 to TRBJ2-7; no definite D call. CDR3 length: 11 residues. V lost 5 bases and J lost 4, with 6 bases in between.

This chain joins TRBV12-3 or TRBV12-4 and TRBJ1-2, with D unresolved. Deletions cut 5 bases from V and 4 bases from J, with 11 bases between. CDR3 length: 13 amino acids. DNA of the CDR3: TGTGCCAGCAGTGAGAATTTCGGCTATGGCTACACCTTC. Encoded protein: CASSENFGYGYTF.

The CDR3 reads CASSWRGDSYNEQFF. The CDR3 region has the DNA TGTGCCAGCAGCTGGCGGGGGGACTCCTACAATGAGCAGTTCTTC. V and J are TRBV9 and TRBJ2-1; TRBD2 agrees at 8 bases. Germline assignment: CDR1 SGDLS and CDR2 YYNGEE. The length of the CDR3 is 15 residues. With V trimmed by 4 bases and J by 0 bases, 3 bases remained unmatched. Together with reference TRBV9 and TRBJ2-1, the CDR3 gives the full variable domain: DSGVTQTPKHLITATGQRVTLRCSPRSGDLSVYWYQQSLDQGLQFLIQYYNGEERAKGNILERFSAQQFPDLHSELNLSSLELGDSALYFCASSWRGDSYNEQFFGPGTRLTVL.

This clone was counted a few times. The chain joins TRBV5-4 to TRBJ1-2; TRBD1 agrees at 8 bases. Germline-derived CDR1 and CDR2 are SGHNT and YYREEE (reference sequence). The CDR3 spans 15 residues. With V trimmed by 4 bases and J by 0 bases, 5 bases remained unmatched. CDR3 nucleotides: TGTGCCAGCAGCGTTACAGGGGGAGCTAACTATGGCTACACCTTC. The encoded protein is CASSVTGGANYGYTF.

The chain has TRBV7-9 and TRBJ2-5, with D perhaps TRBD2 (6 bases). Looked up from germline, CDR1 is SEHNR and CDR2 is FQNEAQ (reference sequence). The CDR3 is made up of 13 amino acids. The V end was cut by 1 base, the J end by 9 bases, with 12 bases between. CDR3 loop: CASSLGLEGAQYF. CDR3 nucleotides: TGTGCCAGCAGCTTAGGACTAGAAGGTGCCCAGTACTTC. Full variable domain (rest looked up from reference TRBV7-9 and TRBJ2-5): DTGVSQNPRHKITKRGQNVTFRCDPISEHNRLYWYRQTLGQGPEFLTYFQNEAQLEKSRLLSDRFSAERPKGSFSTLEIQRTEQGDSAMYLCASSLGLEGAQYFGPGTRLLVL.

CDR3 bases: TGTGCCAGCAGCTTAGGGGGGGAGGGGGATACGCAGTATTTT. This codes for CASSLGGEGDTQYF. The J gene is TRBJ2-3, the V gene TRBV7-8; 7 nucleotides line up with TRBD2. This CDR3 is built from 14 residues. CDR1 is SGHVS and CDR2 is FQNEAQ in the germline V gene. Trimming cost V 1 base and J 6 bases; bases outside gene matches: 4.

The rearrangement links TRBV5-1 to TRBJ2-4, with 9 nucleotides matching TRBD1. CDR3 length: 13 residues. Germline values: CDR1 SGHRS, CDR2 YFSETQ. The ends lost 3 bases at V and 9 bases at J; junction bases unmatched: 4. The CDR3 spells CASSSWTGAIQYF. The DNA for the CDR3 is TGCGCCAGCAGCTCATGGACAGGGGCCATTCAGTACTTC.

In nucleotides, the CDR3 is TGTGCCAGCAGCCTAGCCGGGACTAGCTTTTACGAGCAGTACTTC. Protein: CASSLAGTSFYEQYF. This chain links TRBV11-2 with TRBJ2-7, with 9 positions matching TRBD2. Germline V gene sequence: CDR1 SGHAT, CDR2 FQNNGV. V lost 5 bases, J lost 4 bases, and 9 bases stayed unmatched. CDR3 length equals 15 residues.

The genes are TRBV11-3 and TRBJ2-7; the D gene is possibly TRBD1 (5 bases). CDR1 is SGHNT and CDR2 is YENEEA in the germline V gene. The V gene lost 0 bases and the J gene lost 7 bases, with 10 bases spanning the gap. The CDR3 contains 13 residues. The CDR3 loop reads CASSLDRREEQYF. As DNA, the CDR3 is TGTGCCAGCAGCTTAGACCGCAGGGAAGAGCAGTACTTC.

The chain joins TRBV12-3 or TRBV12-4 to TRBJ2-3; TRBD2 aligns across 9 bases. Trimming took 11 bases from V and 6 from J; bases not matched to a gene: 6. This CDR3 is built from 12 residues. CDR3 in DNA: TGTGCCTCGGGCGGGGGGGCGGATACGCAGTATTTT. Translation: CASGGGADTQYF.

In nucleotides, the CDR3 is TGTGCCAGCAGTGGCCAAACTGCCAGGGGCTACAATGAGCAGTTCTTC. Its protein product is CASSGQTARGYNEQFF. The V call is TRBV6-1, the J call TRBJ2-1; D might be TRBD1 (6 bases). The ends were cut back, 4 bases at V and 3 bases at J, with 16 bases in the middle. CDR3 length equals 16 residues. Germline values: CDR1 MNHNS, CDR2 SASEGT.

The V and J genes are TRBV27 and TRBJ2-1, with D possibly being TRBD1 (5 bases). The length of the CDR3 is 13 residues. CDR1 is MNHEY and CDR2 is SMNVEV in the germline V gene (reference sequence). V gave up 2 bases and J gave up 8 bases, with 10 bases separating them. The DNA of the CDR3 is TGTGCCAGCAGTTTAGTGTTCAGGGATGAGCAGTTCTTC. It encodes CASSLVFRDEQFF.

The CDR3 spells CASSPSTVYEQYF. CDR3 nucleotides: TGCGCCAGCAGCCCATCGACAGTGTACGAGCAGTACTTC. The rearrangement joins TRBV4-1 to TRBJ2-7; D is perhaps TRBD1 (5 bases). Germline lookup yields CDR1 MGHRA and CDR2 YSYEKL. The CDR3 has 13 residues. Trimming shortened V by 4 bases and J by 4 bases, and 11 bases separated the two germline ends.

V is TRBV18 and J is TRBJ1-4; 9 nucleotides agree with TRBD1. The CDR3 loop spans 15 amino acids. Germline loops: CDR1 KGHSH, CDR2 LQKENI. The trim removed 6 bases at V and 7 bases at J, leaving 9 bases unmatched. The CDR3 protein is CASSPSRDRVEKLFF. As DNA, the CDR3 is TGTGCCAGCTCGCCCAGCCGGGACAGGGTTGAAAAACTGTTTTTT.

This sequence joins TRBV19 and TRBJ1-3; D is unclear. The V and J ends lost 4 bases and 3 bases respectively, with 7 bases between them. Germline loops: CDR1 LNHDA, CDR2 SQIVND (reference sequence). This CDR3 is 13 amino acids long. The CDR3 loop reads CASSTGLGNTIYF. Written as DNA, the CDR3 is TGTGCCAGTAGTACCGGACTTGGAAACACCATATATTTT. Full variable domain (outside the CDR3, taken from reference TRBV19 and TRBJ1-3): DGGITQSPKYLFRKEGQNVTLSCEQNLNHDAMYWYRQDPGQGLRLIYYSQIVNDFQKGDIAEGYSVSREKKESFPLTVTSAQKNPTAFYLCASSTGLGNTIYFGEGSWLTVV.

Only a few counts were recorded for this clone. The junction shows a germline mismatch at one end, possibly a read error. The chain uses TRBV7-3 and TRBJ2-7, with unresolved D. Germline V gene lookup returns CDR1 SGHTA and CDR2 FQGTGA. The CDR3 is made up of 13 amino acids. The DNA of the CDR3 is TGTGCCAGCAGCTTACCGACTTCCTCCGAGCAGTACTTC. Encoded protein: CASSLPTSSEQYF.